The next 19 T cell receptor beta chains were all read from a single sample in a study of spatial heterogeneity in lung cancer. TCRdb reprocessed the 5' RACE reads via MiXCR and lists one record per CDR3 protein. The sample lists around 25,000 distinct CDR3 sequences, over 5% occurring once. As for time point: blood at routine non-recurrence follow-up after resection. Here the sequenced sample was PBMCs, taken at follow-up. Receptor source: a female donor with early-stage non-small cell lung cancer.

This clonotype was picked up many times. The J gene is TRBJ2-2, the V gene TRBV15; D may match TRBD1 or TRBD2 (6 bases each). The germline CDR1 and CDR2 sequences are LNHNV and YYDKDF (reference sequence). Trimming shortened V by 1 base and J by 6 bases, and 9 bases separated the two germline ends. The CDR3 runs 14 residues. The CDR3 bases are TGTGCCACCAGCAGAGCGAGGGGGGCCGGGGAGCTGTTTTTT. Translating gives CATSRARGAGELFF. The whole variable domain, filled in from reference TRBV15 and TRBJ2-2, reads DAMVIQNPRYQVTQFGKPVTLSCSQTLNHNVMYWYQQKSSQAPKLLFHYYDKDFNNEADTPDNFQSRRPNTSFCFLDIRSPGLGDTAMYLCATSRARGAGELFFGEGSRLTVL.

This clonotype was detected ten times or more. The chain links TRBV28 to TRBJ1-6; D might be TRBD1 (5 bases). CDR1 and CDR2 (germline): MDHEN, SYDVKM. The V and J ends lost 7 bases and 5 bases respectively, with 12 bases between them. This CDR3 contains 14 residues. In DNA form, the CDR3 reads TGTGCCAGCATCGCAGGGATCCATAATTCACCCCTCCACTTT. Translating gives CASIAGIHNSPLHF.

There are a few counts of this clonotype. The chain is built from TRBV15 and TRBJ1-3, with 10 bases matching TRBD1. The CDR3 is 18 residues long. CDR1 is LNHNV, CDR2 YYDKDF, per germline (reference sequence). V was clipped by 1 base and J by 2 bases; unmatched bases: 8. The CDR3 spells CATSRARTGGNAGNTIYF. CDR3 DNA sequence: TGTGCCACCAGCAGAGCACGGACAGGGGGAAATGCTGGAAACACCATATATTTT. The variable domain in full, with the rest retrieved from reference TRBV15 and TRBJ1-3, is DAMVIQNPRYQVTQFGKPVTLSCSQTLNHNVMYWYQQKSSQAPKLLFHYYDKDFNNEADTPDNFQSRRPNTSFCFLDIRSPGLGDTAMYLCATSRARTGGNAGNTIYFGEGSWLTVV.

V usage is TRBV5-6 and J usage is TRBJ2-7; possible D gene TRBD1, 5 bases. CDR3 length: 14 amino acids. Germline loops: CDR1 SGHDT, CDR2 YYEEEE. Trimming left V 2 bases short and J 5 bases short, with 14 bases between. Written as DNA, the CDR3 is TGTGCCAGCAGCTTTACCCCAGGGTCCCACGAGCAGTACTTC. Its translation: CASSFTPGSHEQYF.

This clonotype was seen at least ten times. The rearrangement joins TRBV19 to TRBJ1-2; D not certain. From germline, CDR1 is LNHDA and CDR2 SQIVND (reference sequence). The ends were cut back, 5 bases at V and 0 bases at J, with 10 bases in the middle. The CDR3 contains 14 residues. The CDR3 is CASSSLETNYGYTF. CDR3 DNA: TGTGCCAGTAGTTCACTTGAGACTAACTATGGCTACACCTTC.

This clonotype was found many times. This rearrangement joins TRBV5-6 to TRBJ2-7; TRBD2 aligns across 11 bases. The CDR3 runs to 16 residues. From germline, CDR1 is SGHDT and CDR2 YYEEEE. The junction had 8 bases not matched to a gene; V was cut back by 3 bases and J by 3 bases. CDR3 coding DNA: TGTGCCAGCAGCTCGGAGGGACTAGCGGCCAACTACGAGCAGTACTTC. Protein sequence: CASSSEGLAANYEQYF.

This clonotype has at least ten counts. This rearrangement joins TRBV5-1 to TRBJ2-7; TRBD1 is a possible D gene (5 bases). The CDR3 covers 14 residues. The V gene's germline CDR1 is SGHRS and CDR2 YFSETQ. The V end was cut by 0 bases, the J end by 2 bases, with 9 bases between. CDR3: CASSLVTGTYEQYF. DNA of the CDR3: TGCGCCAGCAGCTTGGTAACAGGTACCTACGAGCAGTACTTC.

This clonotype showed up many times. The chain carries TRBV19 and TRBJ2-1; D gene unclear. Germline V gene lookup returns CDR1 LNHDA and CDR2 SQIVND (reference sequence). CDR3 length: 10 residues. V lost 4 bases, J lost 12 bases, and 7 bases lay in between. As DNA, the CDR3 is TGTGCCAGTAGTAGCCGGGCGCAGTTCTTC. Translating it yields CASSSRAQFF.

This clonotype was seen ten or more times. The V call is TRBV7-9, the J call TRBJ1-4; D is uncertain. The V gene lost 3 bases and the J gene lost 6 bases, with 14 bases spanning the gap. Germline V gene lookup returns CDR1 SEHNR and CDR2 FQNEAQ (reference sequence). The CDR3 consists of 15 residues. In nucleotides, the CDR3 is TGTGCCAGCAGCTTCCCGGCACTGGTAGATGAAAAACTGTTTTTT. Translated, it gives CASSFPALVDEKLFF. The full variable domain, its missing parts supplied by reference TRBV7-9 and TRBJ1-4, is DTGVSQNPRHKITKRGQNVTFRCDPISEHNRLYWYRQTLGQGPEFLTYFQNEAQLEKSRLLSDRFSAERPKGSFSTLEIQRTEQGDSAMYLCASSFPALVDEKLFFGSGTQLSVL.

This chain joins TRBV6-2 or TRBV6-3 and TRBJ1-5, with D maybe TRBD1 (6 bases). There are 15 residues in the CDR3. CDR1 and CDR2 (germline): MNHEY, SVGEGT. Between the trimmed V and J ends, which lost 5 bases and 5 bases, there was a span of 16 bases. This CDR3 reads CASSISGGHDQPQHF. CDR3 in DNA: TGTGCCAGCAGTATCTCTGGGGGACACGATCAGCCCCAGCATTTT.

Written as DNA, the CDR3 is TGTGCCTGGGAGGACAGGGACTATGGCTACACCTTC. Translation: CAWEDRDYGYTF. This rearrangement joins TRBV30 to TRBJ1-2, with 8 positions matching TRBD1. This CDR3 has 12 amino acids. Germline V gives CDR1 GTSNPN, CDR2 SVGIG (reference sequence). The V gene end was trimmed by 5 bases and the J gene end by 3 bases; junction bases not matched to a gene: 2.

This clonotype has ten or more counts. This chain links TRBV7-9 with TRBJ2-1; D possibly corresponds to TRBD2 (5 bases). V was cut by 0 bases and J by 0 bases, with 12 bases left in between. CDR1 is SEHNR, CDR2 FQNEAQ, per germline (reference sequence). This CDR3 spans 17 amino acids. The CDR3, as DNA: TGTGCCAGCAGCTTAGCCGTTGGAGCGGACTCCTACAATGAGCAGTTCTTC. Translating it yields CASSLAVGADSYNEQFF.

This clonotype was seen repeatedly, ten times or more. CDR3 DNA: TGTGCCAGCATCGTCACACCGAACACTGAAGCTTTCTTT. Protein sequence: CASIVTPNTEAFF. The V and J genes are TRBV2 and TRBJ1-1, with no clear D. The germline CDR1 and CDR2 sequences are SNHLY and FYNNEI. This CDR3 is 13 amino acids long. V was clipped by 7 bases and J by 1 base, with 10 bases between them.

The gene calls are TRBV2 and TRBJ2-5; TRBD2 agrees at 7 bases. Unmatched junction bases numbered 11, after V lost 6 bases and J lost 4 bases. Germline assignment: CDR1 SNHLY and CDR2 FYNNEI. The CDR3 is 15 amino acids. The CDR3 DNA sequence: TGTGCCAGCAGAAAAGTAGGGCGGGGGTCAGAGACCCAGTACTTC. Protein: CASRKVGRGSETQYF. The whole variable domain, remainder taken from reference TRBV2 and TRBJ2-5, is EPEVTQTPSHQVTQMGQEVILRCVPISNHLYFYWYRQILGQKVEFLVSFYNNEISEKSEIFDDQFSVERPDGSNFTLKIRSTKLEDSAMYFCASRKVGRGSETQYFGPGTRLLVL.

The sample holds one count of this clonotype. The chain combines TRBV6-1 with TRBJ2-2; no definite D call. V dropped 1 base and J dropped 7 bases, with 7 bases sitting between them. The germline V gene encodes CDR1 MNHNS and CDR2 SASEGT. CDR3 length equals 13 residues. CDR3 loop: CASSEGRGGELFF. For the CDR3, the DNA is TGTGCCAGCAGTGAAGGGAGAGGCGGGGAGCTGTTTTTT.

The chain has TRBV7-9 and TRBJ2-3, with D unclear. Deletions cut 2 bases from V and 0 bases from J, with 12 bases between. CDR1 is SEHNR, CDR2 FQNEAQ, per germline (reference sequence). CDR3 length: 16 residues. CDR3 protein: CASSLKGAPSTDTQYF. In DNA, the CDR3 is TGTGCCAGCAGCTTAAAAGGTGCGCCCAGCACAGATACGCAGTATTTT.

In this sample, this clonotype turned up many times. The chain couples TRBV7-2 to TRBJ2-2; D is perhaps TRBD1 or TRBD2 (5 bases each). CDR1 and CDR2 from the germline V gene are SGHTA and FQGNSA. V was pared by 2 bases and J by 5 bases, with 15 bases between. The CDR3 has 16 amino acids. CDR3: CASSLNMGDVTGELFF. The CDR3 nucleotides read TGTGCCAGCAGCTTAAATATGGGGGATGTAACCGGGGAGCTGTTTTTT.

This clonotype has ten or more counts. This sequence joins TRBV29-1 and TRBJ2-3; a weak D match, TRBD2 (5 bases). Germline lookup yields CDR1 SQVTM and CDR2 ANQGSEA. Trimming removed 4 bases from V and 3 bases from J, with 8 bases in between. This CDR3 region has 12 residues. The CDR3 region is CSVGEGTDTQYF. DNA of the CDR3: TGCAGCGTTGGTGAGGGAACAGATACGCAGTATTTT.

This clonotype showed up many times. The chain couples TRBV24-1 to TRBJ2-1; a possible D gene is TRBD1 (5 bases). The germline CDR1 and CDR2 sequences are KGHDR and SFDVKD. This CDR3 has 12 residues. The V and J ends lost 3 bases and 11 bases respectively, with 10 bases between them. In nucleotides, the CDR3 is TGTGCCACCAGTGATCATGACAGCCAGCAGTTCTTC. Translated, it gives CATSDHDSQQFF.